This entry is about one TCR beta chain. The data are from a study of control samples from healthy donors and cancer patients. This CDR3 contains 14 residues. The germline V and J ends were trimmed by 7 bases and 5 bases, with 14 bases remaining between them. Looked up from germline, CDR1 is WNHNN and CDR2 is SYGVQD (reference sequence). TCRdb keeps only in-frame clones here, not all; method: immunoSEQ multiplex PCR. Among about 120,000 clones, around 87% were seen once, and the ten largest hold approximately 1%. The specimen sequenced was PBMCs. The chain couples TRBV10-1 to TRBJ2-2; unclear D gene. The sequence came from a woman in her fifties or sixties with colorectal cancer. CDR3 loop: CASITASRTGELFF. In nucleotides, the CDR3 is TGCGCCAGCATAACTGCCTCGAGGACCGGGGAGCTGTTTTTT.